This TCR beta chain was sequenced for a study of CD8+ T cells in alopecia areata. Study-wide background: Treated patients were dosed with oral tofacitinib, taking 5 to 10 mg twice daily. Among treated patients, severity was scored by affected scalp area percentage.

Treatment denoted: oral pan-JAK inhibitor, 5-10 mg twice daily. Extracted RNA was reverse transcribed into cDNA, the sequencing template. Sequenced by immunoSEQ multiplex PCR; TCRdb stores in-frame clones only, minus some. The sample contains fewer than 200,000 clones, about 60% of which appear only once. Germline V CDR1 and CDR2: SGHTA, FQGTGA. This CDR3 comprises 19 residues. The V and J ends lost 2 bases and 8 bases, in that order; junction bases with no gene match: 13. The sample consisted of CD4+ T cells sorted from blood, taken at week 24, from a patient treated with tofacitinib. The sequence was collected from a human donor with alopecia areata. The chain links TRBV7-3 to TRBJ2-2, with 14 bases identical to TRBD2. Written as DNA, the CDR3 is TGTGCCAGCAGCTTATTCGCCCGGGGGACTAGCGGGGGCCCGGGGGAGCTGTTTTTT. Translated, it gives CASSLFARGTSGGPGELFF.